Below are 14 T cell receptor beta chains sequenced from a single sample in a study of T cell responses to AZD1222 COVID-19 vaccine. Generated by immunoSEQ multiplex PCR, the TCRdb table keeps only in-frame clones and is missing some. Among 140,000 to 150,000 clones listed, 89% were seen once. Specimen: peripheral blood, collected on day 0 of AZD1222 vaccination. The receptors were sampled from an adult in good health.

CDR3 nucleotide sequence: TGTGCCACCAGTGAGGCCGGGACAGGGGTCCCTGAAGCTTTCTTT. As protein: CATSEAGTGVPEAFF. This chain joins TRBV24-1 and TRBJ1-1; 10 positions agree with TRBD1. Per the germline V gene, CDR1 is KGHDR and CDR2 is SFDVKD. The CDR3 loop spans 15 amino acids. The V segment lost 4 bases and the J segment 6 bases; nucleotides outside the gene matches: 7.

The chain employs TRBV11-2 and TRBJ2-5; no clear D. V was shortened by 5 bases and J by 0 bases, with 10 bases between the two germline ends. The CDR3 totals 14 residues. The germline CDR1 and CDR2 sequences are SGHAT and FQNNGV. The CDR3 region is CASSIRLNQETQYF. CDR3 DNA sequence: TGTGCCAGCAGCATCCGGCTAAACCAAGAGACCCAGTACTTC.

The chain has TRBV6-5 and TRBJ1-2; 8 nucleotides match TRBD1. V lost 2 bases, J lost 6 bases, and 5 bases stayed unmatched. There are 14 residues in the CDR3. Germline V lookup: CDR1 MNHEY, CDR2 SVGAGI. This chain's CDR3 is CASSYGTGRNGYTF. The CDR3, as DNA: TGTGCCAGCAGTTACGGGACAGGTCGGAATGGCTACACCTTC.

The rearrangement joins TRBV28 to TRBJ2-1; D might be TRBD2 (6 bases). The CDR3 spans 14 residues. The germline V gene encodes CDR1 MDHEN and CDR2 SYDVKM. V was clipped by 6 bases and J by 9 bases, with 18 bases between them. The CDR3 DNA sequence: TGTGCCAGCAGCCCCCCCGGGAGTTTCACTGAGCAGTTCTTC. It yields the protein CASSPPGSFTEQFF.

The chain recombines TRBV4-1 with TRBJ1-1, with a possible D match to TRBD1 (5 bases). Trimming left V 1 base short and J 3 bases short, with 12 bases between. Germline-derived CDR1 and CDR2 are MGHRA and YSYEKL. The CDR3 sequence is 15 residues long. The CDR3 region is CASSQVSGSYTEAFF. The CDR3 DNA reads TGCGCCAGCAGCCAAGTCTCAGGGTCGTACACTGAAGCTTTCTTT.

The chain joins TRBV7-2 to TRBJ2-7; D is unclear. Germline V gene sequence: CDR1 SGHTA, CDR2 FQGNSA. The ends were cut back, 2 bases at V and 1 base at J, with 6 bases in the middle. The CDR3 covers 13 residues. CDR3 bases: TGTGCCAGCAGCTTACAGGAATCCTACGAGCAGTACTTC. It encodes CASSLQESYEQYF.

This chain links TRBV30 with TRBJ2-1; 11 bases match TRBD1. The V gene's germline CDR1 is GTSNPN and CDR2 SVGIG (reference sequence). The CDR3 has 17 residues. V lost 6 bases and J lost 7; bases outside the gene matches: 17. CDR3 residues: CACNNFFGQGARNEQFF. The CDR3 region has the DNA TGTGCCTGCAACAACTTTTTTGGACAGGGGGCGAGGAATGAGCAGTTCTTC.

The V gene is TRBV28, the J gene TRBJ1-1, with TRBD1 as a possible D gene (5 bases). V was pared by 3 bases and J by 0 bases, with 17 bases between. The CDR3 spans 17 residues. Germline V gene lookup returns CDR1 MDHEN and CDR2 SYDVKM. As DNA, the CDR3 is TGTGCCAGCAGTTTCCCCCACAAACAGGTGGTGAACACTGAAGCTTTCTTT. This gives the protein CASSFPHKQVVNTEAFF.

This chain joins TRBV7-3 and TRBJ1-2, with 10 positions matching TRBD1. V was clipped by 5 bases and J by 6 bases; unmatched bases: 3. The CDR3 totals 13 residues. Germline CDR1 SGHTA, CDR2 FQGTGA. This CDR3 is CASSLTGGDGYTF. CDR3 in DNA: TGTGCCAGCAGCCTGACAGGGGGCGATGGCTACACCTTC. The entire variable domain, with the rest obtained from reference TRBV7-3 and TRBJ1-2, is as follows: GAGVSQTPSNKVTEKGKYVELRCDPISGHTALYWYRQSLGQGPEFLIYFQGTGAADDSGLPNDRFFAVRPEGSVSTLKIQRTERGDSAVYLCASSLTGGDGYTFGSGTRLTVV.

V is TRBV4-3 and J is TRBJ2-1; no definite D call. The CDR3 extends over 16 amino acids. Trimming left V 0 bases short and J 1 base short, with 10 bases between. CDR1 and CDR2 (germline): LGHNA, YSLEER. As DNA, the CDR3 is TGCGCCAGCAGCCAAGAACCCCTAGGTTCCTACAATGAGCAGTTCTTC. Protein sequence: CASSQEPLGSYNEQFF.

The chain links TRBV6-6 to TRBJ1-3; D remains unclear. This CDR3 comprises 12 residues. Germline CDR1 is MNHNY and CDR2 is SVGAGI (reference sequence). DNA for the CDR3: TGTGCTGCCGTATCTTCCGGAAACACCATATATTTT. This gives the protein CAAVSSGNTIYF.

The chain carries TRBV7-9 and TRBJ1-1; TRBD1 aligns across 7 bases. The CDR3 spans 15 residues. V trimming: 3 bases; J trimming: 4 bases; junction bases outside the gene matches: 8. Germline CDR1 and CDR2: SEHNR and FQNEAQ (reference sequence). CDR3 DNA sequence: TGTGCCAGCAGCTTCACCCAGGGGGGGGGCACTGAAGCTTTCTTT. This translates into CASSFTQGGGTEAFF.

The V call is TRBV12-3 or TRBV12-4, the J call TRBJ1-5; D ambiguous. This CDR3 comprises 13 residues. Trimming stripped 7 bases from V and 6 bases from J, with 13 bases between. The CDR3 DNA reads as TGTGCCAGCACCAAACGAGGGATTCAGCCCCAGCATTTT. Translation gives CASTKRGIQPQHF.

The rearrangement uses TRBV14 and TRBJ2-5; 12 nucleotides line up with TRBD2. The CDR3 has 21 residues. With 3 bases clipped from V and 0 bases from J, the junction kept 17 bases outside the gene matches. Germline V gene data show CDR1 as SGHDN and CDR2 as FVKESK. CDR3 sequence: CASSHRSTRIGLAGNQETQYF. The CDR3 nucleotides are TGTGCCAGCAGCCACCGATCGACGAGGATAGGACTAGCGGGAAACCAAGAGACCCAGTACTTC.